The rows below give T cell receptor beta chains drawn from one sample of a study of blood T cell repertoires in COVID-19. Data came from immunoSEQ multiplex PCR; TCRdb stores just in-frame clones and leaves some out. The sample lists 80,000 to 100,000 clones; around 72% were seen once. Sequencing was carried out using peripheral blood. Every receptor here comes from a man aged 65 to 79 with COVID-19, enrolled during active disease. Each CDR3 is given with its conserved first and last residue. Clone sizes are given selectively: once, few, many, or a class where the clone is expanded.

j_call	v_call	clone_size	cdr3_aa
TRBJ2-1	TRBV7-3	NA	CASSLSGRANNEQFF
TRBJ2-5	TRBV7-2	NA	CASSLVAGATYETQYF
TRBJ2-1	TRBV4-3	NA	CASSQGPSGREDEQFF
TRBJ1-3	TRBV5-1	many	CASSLAGYGNTIYF
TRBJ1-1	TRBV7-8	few	CASSFFGGRVNTEAFF
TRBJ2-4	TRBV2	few	CASTRDRVLLAKNIQYF
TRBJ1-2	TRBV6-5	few	CASFRDRVNYGYTF
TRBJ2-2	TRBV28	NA	CASSGGTVFAGELFF
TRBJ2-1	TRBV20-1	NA	CSASAWRTGGNEQFF
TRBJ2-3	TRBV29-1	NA	CSVEVASAGGDTQYF
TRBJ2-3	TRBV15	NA	CATSRVLAGSTDTQYF
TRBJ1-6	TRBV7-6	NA	CASSSGTGVRRDSPLHF
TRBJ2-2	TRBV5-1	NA	CASSSALPGQGLTGELFF
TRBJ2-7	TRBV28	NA	CASSLWGLQYF
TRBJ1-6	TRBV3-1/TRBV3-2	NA	CASSPNRGPNSPLHF
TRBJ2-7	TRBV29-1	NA	CSAKAGGRSYEQYF
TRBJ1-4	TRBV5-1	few	CASSPGGTGSEKLFF
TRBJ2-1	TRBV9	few	CASSVTLAGGPSSYNEQFF
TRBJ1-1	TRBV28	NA	CASSYAGRNTEAFF
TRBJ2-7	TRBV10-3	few	CAISGLEREGYEQYF
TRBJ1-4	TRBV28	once	CASRPGQGFEKLFF
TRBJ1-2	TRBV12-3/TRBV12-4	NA	CASRQGSYGYTF
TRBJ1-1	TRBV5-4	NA	CASSLGTGTANTEAFF
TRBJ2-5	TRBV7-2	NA	CASSFLSSGETQYF
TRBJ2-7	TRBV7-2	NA	CASSYGRDRNYEQYF
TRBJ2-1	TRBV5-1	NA	CASSPTSGSQFF
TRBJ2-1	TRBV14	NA	CASSGLGQDSYNEQFF
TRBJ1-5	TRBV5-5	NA	CASSPGGVDQPQHF
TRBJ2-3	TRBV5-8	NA	CASSSGAGADTQYF
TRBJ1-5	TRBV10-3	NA	CAISESTLSNQPQHF
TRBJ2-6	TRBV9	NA	CASSVAGRQGVSGANVLTF
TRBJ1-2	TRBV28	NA	CASSAGTGGDYGYTF
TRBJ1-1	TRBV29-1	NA	CSAGGEGRAFF
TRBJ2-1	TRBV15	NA	CATKGLAGVEDEQFF
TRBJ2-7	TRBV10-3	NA	CAIRWPESYEQYF
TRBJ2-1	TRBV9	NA	CASSVDSGVEQFF
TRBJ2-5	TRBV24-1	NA	CATSNSLAGGPKEETQYF
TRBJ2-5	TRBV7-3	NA	CASSSQGLAGETQYF
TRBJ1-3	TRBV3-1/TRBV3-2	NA	CASSHGQGSNTIYF
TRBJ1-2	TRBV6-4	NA	CASSDGTQDGYTF
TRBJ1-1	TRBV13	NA	CASSFQEGTEAFF
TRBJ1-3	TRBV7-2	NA	CASSLGQGSGNTIYF
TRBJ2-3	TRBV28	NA	CASSPLRGRGTDTQYF
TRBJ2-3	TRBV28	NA	CASSLLPGTSRTDTQYF
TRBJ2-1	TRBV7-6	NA	CASSLARAGLAVGSYNEQFF
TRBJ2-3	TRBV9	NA	CASSWGLAGDTQYF
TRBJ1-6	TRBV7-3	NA	CASSLIPGGNSPLHF
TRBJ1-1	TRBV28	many	CASRAYRGGTEAFF
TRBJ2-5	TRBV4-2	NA	CASSQDGAGGQETQYF
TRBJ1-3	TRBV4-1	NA	CASSPVSRQGRYF
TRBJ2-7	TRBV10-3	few	CAISDGSLAYEQYF
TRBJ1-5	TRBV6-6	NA	CASSYWPSPNQPQHF
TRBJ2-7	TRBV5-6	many	CASSLQGRTYEQYF
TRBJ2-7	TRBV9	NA	CASSVGPSGSYEQYF
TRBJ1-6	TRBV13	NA	CASSLFAGNNSPLHF
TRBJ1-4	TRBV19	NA	CASSPEGGEKLFF